This T cell receptor (beta chain) was found in a study of cytomegalovirus exposure and HLA in healthy donors. Turning to the study itself: Previous work identified roughly 110 million unique TCR beta sequences from 150 million to 200 million T cells. The study, taken as a whole, reports: A later analysis reportedly found fewer N-insertions in an Asian-associated ancestry cluster than the roughly 670-donor mean. Researchers catalogued some 160 TCR beta chains as cytomegalovirus-associated.

To note about this clone: Its target is unknown.

The CDR3 consists of 15 residues. With 3 bases clipped from V and 8 bases from J, the junction kept 8 bases outside the gene matches. In germline, CDR1 is SGHRS, CDR2 YFSETQ. Vbeta (60) and Jbeta (13) primers were used in the PCR. Assay used: immunoSEQ multiplex PCR; TCRdb lists only in-frame clones, some missing. Its table lists 200,000 or so clones. V usage is TRBV5-1 and J usage is TRBJ2-1, with 10 bases that match TRBD1. What was sequenced was PBMCs. This receptor was obtained from a boy between 5 and 17 years old in good health and CMV-seronegative. CDR3 protein: CASSSGQGFKDEQFF. CDR3 coding DNA: TGCGCCAGCAGCTCGGGACAGGGGTTTAAGGATGAGCAGTTCTTC.